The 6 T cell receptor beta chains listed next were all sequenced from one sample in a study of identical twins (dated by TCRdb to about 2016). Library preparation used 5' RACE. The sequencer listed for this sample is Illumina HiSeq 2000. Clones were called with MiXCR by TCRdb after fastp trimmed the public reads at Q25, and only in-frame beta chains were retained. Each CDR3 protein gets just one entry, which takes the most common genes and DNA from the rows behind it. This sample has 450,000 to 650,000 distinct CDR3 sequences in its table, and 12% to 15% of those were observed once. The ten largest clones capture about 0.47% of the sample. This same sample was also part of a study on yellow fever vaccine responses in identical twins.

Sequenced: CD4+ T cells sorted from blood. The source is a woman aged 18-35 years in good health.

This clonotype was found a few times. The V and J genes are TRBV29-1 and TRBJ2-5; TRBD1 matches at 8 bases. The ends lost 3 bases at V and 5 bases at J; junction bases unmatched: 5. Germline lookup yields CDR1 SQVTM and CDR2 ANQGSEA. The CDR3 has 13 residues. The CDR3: CSVDGQGPETQYF. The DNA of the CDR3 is TGCAGCGTTGACGGACAGGGACCCGAGACCCAGTACTTC.

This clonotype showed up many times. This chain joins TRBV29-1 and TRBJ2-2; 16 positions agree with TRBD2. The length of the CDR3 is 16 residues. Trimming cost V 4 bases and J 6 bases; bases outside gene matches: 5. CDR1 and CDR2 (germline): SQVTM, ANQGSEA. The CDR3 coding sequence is TGCAGCGTTGCCGGGACTAGCGGGAGGGCCTCCGGGGAGCTGTTTTTT. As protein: CSVAGTSGRASGELFF.

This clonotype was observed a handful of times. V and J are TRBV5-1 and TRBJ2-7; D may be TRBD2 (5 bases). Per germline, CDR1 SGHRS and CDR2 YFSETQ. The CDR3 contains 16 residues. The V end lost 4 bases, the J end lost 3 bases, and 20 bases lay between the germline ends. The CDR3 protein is CASSPPGAVPFYEQYF. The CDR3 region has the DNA TGCGCCAGCAGCCCTCCCGGAGCGGTCCCCTTCTACGAGCAGTACTTC.

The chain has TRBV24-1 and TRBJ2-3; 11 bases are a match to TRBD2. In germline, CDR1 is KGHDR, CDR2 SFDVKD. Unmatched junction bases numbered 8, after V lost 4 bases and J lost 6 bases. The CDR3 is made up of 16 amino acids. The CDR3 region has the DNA TGTGCCACCAGTGACCCTACTAGCGGGGGTATGGATACGCAGTATTTT. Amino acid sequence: CATSDPTSGGMDTQYF.

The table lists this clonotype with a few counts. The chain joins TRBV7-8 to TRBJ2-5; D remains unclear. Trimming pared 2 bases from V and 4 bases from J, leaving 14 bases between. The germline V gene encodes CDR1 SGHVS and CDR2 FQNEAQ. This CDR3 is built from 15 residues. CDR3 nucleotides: TGTGCCAGCAGCTTAACAGCGTTTGCCCCAGAGACCCAGTACTTC. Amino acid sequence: CASSLTAFAPETQYF.

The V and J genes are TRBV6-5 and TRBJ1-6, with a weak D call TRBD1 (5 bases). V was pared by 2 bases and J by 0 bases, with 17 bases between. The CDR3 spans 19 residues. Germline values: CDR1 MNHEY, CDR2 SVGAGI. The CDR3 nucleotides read TGTGCCAGCAGTTACACCCCCGCAGGGTCGAGCTCCTATAATTCACCCCTCCACTTT. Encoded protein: CASSYTPAGSSSYNSPLHF.